The rows below give T cell receptor beta chains drawn from one sample of a study of blood T cell repertoires in COVID-19. The method was immunoSEQ multiplex PCR; TCRdb's version includes in-frame clones alone and lacks a portion of them. The data show some 15,000 clones, about 87% seen once. Source material: peripheral blood. These receptors were taken from a human donor in a cohort sampled during active COVID-19. Each CDR3 is given with its conserved first and last residue. The D gene is left open where the match is weak. Clone sizes are given selectively: once, few, many, or a class where the clone is expanded.

d_call,j_call,v_call,clone_size,cdr3_nt,cdr3_aa
-,TRBJ2-3,TRBV5-1,-,TGCGCCAGCAGCTTGGTAGGGGGCCGGTTGACTAGCGACGATACGCAGTATTTT,CASSLVGGRLTSDDTQYF
TRBD2,TRBJ2-7,TRBV6-5,-,TGTGCCAGCAGGGGGACTAGTTTCTCCTACGAGCAGTACTTC,CASRGTSFSYEQYF
-,TRBJ2-1,TRBV5-4,-,TGTGCCAGCAGCTTGGAGGGACTCTACAATGAGCAGTTCTTC,CASSLEGLYNEQFF
-,TRBJ2-2,TRBV29-1,-,TGCAGCGCGGGTCAGGGATACACCGGGGAGCTGTTTTTT,CSAGQGYTGELFF
-,TRBJ1-1,TRBV18,-,TGTGCCAGCTCACCACCGAAGCCGAGCGGTGAAGCTTTCTTT,CASSPPKPSGEAFF
TRBD1,TRBJ1-5,TRBV10-3,once,TGTGCCATCAGTCCTGACAGGGGCGGCAATCAGCCCCAGCATTTT,CAISPDRGGNQPQHF
TRBD1,TRBJ1-2,TRBV9,-,TGTGCCAGCAGCTCAGGGGGCGGCTATGGCTACACCTTC,CASSSGGGYGYTF
-,TRBJ2-1,TRBV4-2,-,TGTGCCAGCAGCCAAGAACCAACGGGCTCCTACAATGAGCAGTTCTTC,CASSQEPTGSYNEQFF
-,TRBJ2-3,TRBV5-1,-,TGCGCCAGCAGCTTGGCCCTAGCTAGCACAGATACGCAGTATTTT,CASSLALASTDTQYF
TRBD1,TRBJ2-7,TRBV12-5,-,TGTGCTAGTGGTCGACAGGGCGTCTACGAGCAGTACTTC,CASGRQGVYEQYF
-,TRBJ2-2,TRBV27,-,TGTGCCAGCAGTCCCGGGAACACCGGGGAGCTGTTTTTT,CASSPGNTGELFF
-,TRBJ2-1,TRBV6-2/TRBV6-3,-,TGTGCCAGCAGTTACTCCTGGCTAGAACCCGACAATGAGCAGTTCTTC,CASSYSWLEPDNEQFF
-,TRBJ2-5,TRBV5-1,-,TGCGCCAGCAGCTTGCCCAGGGGCGAGACCCAGTACTTC,CASSLPRGETQYF
-,TRBJ2-5,TRBV29-1,-,TGCAGCGTTAGCAGGGCATTCCAAGAGACCCAGTACTTC,CSVSRAFQETQYF
TRBD1,TRBJ2-1,TRBV9,-,TGTGCCAGCAGCGTAGGACAGGGCCGCTCCTACAATGAGCAGTTCTTC,CASSVGQGRSYNEQFF
TRBD1,TRBJ2-7,TRBV6-6,-,TGTGCCAGCAGGCGACTTGGGACAGGGGGCTCCGTTTCCTACGAGCAGTACTTC,CASRRLGTGGSVSYEQYF
TRBD2,TRBJ2-5,TRBV5-1,-,TGCGCCAGCAGCTTGTGGGGGGGGCAAGAGACCCAGTACTTC,CASSLWGGQETQYF
-,TRBJ2-1,TRBV2,-,TGTGCCAGCAGTGAAGAGGGCTGGACGAGGGCCAATGAGCAGTTCTTC,CASSEEGWTRANEQFF
TRBD1,TRBJ1-5,TRBV18,-,TGTGCCAGCTCACCAGACAGGGGGTGGTCTTCCCAGCATTTT,CASSPDRGWSSQHF
-,TRBJ2-7,TRBV12-3/TRBV12-4,-,TGTGCCAGCAGTTCCAAAAACACCTACGAGCAGTACTTC,CASSSKNTYEQYF
TRBD1,TRBJ2-7,TRBV28,-,TGTGCCAGCAGGTGGGGGACAGCCAACTCCTACGAGCAGTACTTC,CASRWGTANSYEQYF
TRBD1,TRBJ1-2,TRBV6-5,few,TGTGCCAGCGTTAGGGGGCCGAGTGGCTATGGCTACACCTTC,CASVRGPSGYGYTF
TRBD1,TRBJ2-7,TRBV10-3,-,TGTGCCATAGCACCAGGGGGCGGCTACGAGCAGTACTTC,CAIAPGGGYEQYF
TRBD2,TRBJ2-3,TRBV6-9,-,TGTGCCAGCAGTATCAGGACTAGCGGGAGGTCCGATACGCAGTATTTT,CASSIRTSGRSDTQYF
TRBD2,TRBJ2-1,TRBV29-1,-,TGCAGCGTTGTTGGGCGCCCCCGGACTAGCGGCTTTACCTACAATGAGCAGTTCTTC,CSVVGRPRTSGFTYNEQFF
-,TRBJ1-6,TRBV13,-,TGTGCCAGCAGCTTCGGGGGGGCGCAGAATTCACCCCTCCACTTT,CASSFGGAQNSPLHF
-,TRBJ1-2,TRBV28,-,TGTGCCAGCAGTCCGGCTTTAGTGCGCGACAGGATCGGCTACACCTTC,CASSPALVRDRIGYTF
-,TRBJ2-3,TRBV5-4,-,TGTGCCAGCAGCTTGGTGGGCTCTAGCACAGATACGCAGTATTTT,CASSLVGSSTDTQYF
-,TRBJ2-1,TRBV9,-,TGTGCCAGCAGCGTAGGGCCTACTTGGGAGAATGAGCAGTTCTTC,CASSVGPTWENEQFF
TRBD1,TRBJ2-7,TRBV10-3,once,TGTGCCATCAGGGAAGGGACAGGGGCCTACGAGCAGTACTTC,CAIREGTGAYEQYF
TRBD1,TRBJ1-2,TRBV18,-,TGTGCCAGCTCAGAGGGACAGGGCGCAAACTATGGCTACACCTTC,CASSEGQGANYGYTF
-,TRBJ1-4,TRBV2,-,TGTGCCAGCAGGGTACAGGGAAGTGGCGAAAAACTGTTTTTT,CASRVQGSGEKLFF
-,TRBJ2-2,TRBV27,-,TGTGCCAGCAGGACAGTGAACACCGGGGAGCTGTTTTTT,CASRTVNTGELFF
-,TRBJ1-2,TRBV7-9,-,TGTGCCAGCAGCCCCGGGGACATAAACTATGGCTACACCTTC,CASSPGDINYGYTF
TRBD1,TRBJ1-6,TRBV2,once,TGTGCCAGCAAGTCGGGGACAGGAGTTTCACCCCTCCACTTT,CASKSGTGVSPLHF
TRBD1,TRBJ1-5,TRBV19,few,TGTGCCAGTAGTAAGGGACAGGTCGGCAATCAGCCCCAGCATTTT,CASSKGQVGNQPQHF
TRBD2,TRBJ2-7,TRBV2,-,TGTGCCAGCAGTGTTTCTAGCGGGAGAAGCGAGCAGTACTTC,CASSVSSGRSEQYF
-,TRBJ2-1,TRBV19,few,TGTGCCATACGGGTCTCCTACAATGAGCAGTTCTTC,CAIRVSYNEQFF
TRBD2,TRBJ2-3,TRBV5-1,-,TGCGCCAGCAGCCCGTCTAGCGGCTGGGATACGCAGTATTTT,CASSPSSGWDTQYF
TRBD2,TRBJ2-7,TRBV27,-,TGTGCCAGCAGTTTTGGCGGGAGTATCTTCGAGCAGTACTTC,CASSFGGSIFEQYF
-,TRBJ2-7,TRBV21-1,-,TGTGCCAGCAGGAGCGGACAGGGGCTCTTTTCCTACGAGCAGTACTTC,CASRSGQGLFSYEQYF
-,TRBJ2-7,TRBV9,-,TGTGCCAGCAGCGTAGGACCTCAGGGGGGCTCCTACGAGCAGTACTTC,CASSVGPQGGSYEQYF
TRBD2,TRBJ2-2,TRBV5-1,-,TGCGCCAGCAGGACTAGCGGGAGGGACGGGGAGCTGTTTTTT,CASRTSGRDGELFF
TRBD2,TRBJ2-3,TRBV14,-,TGTGCCAGCAGCCAAGCATCTAGCGGGCTAAGGGGAGATACGCAGTATTTT,CASSQASSGLRGDTQYF
-,TRBJ1-2,TRBV5-1,-,TGCGCCAGCAGCTTGGATCCAGGGCGGGGTGGCTACACCTTC,CASSLDPGRGGYTF
TRBD2,TRBJ2-5,TRBV3-1/TRBV3-2,-,TGTGCCAGCAGCCAAGGAGGGACTAGCGGTGGGGAGACCCAGTACTTC,CASSQGGTSGGETQYF
-,TRBJ1-1,TRBV12-3/TRBV12-4,-,TGTGCCAGCAGCCCCCAGGAGGTAGCTTTCTTT,CASSPQEVAFF
-,TRBJ2-7,TRBV5-6,-,TGTGCCAGCAGCTTGGACGTGGGAGGCTTCTACGAGCAGTACTTC,CASSLDVGGFYEQYF
TRBD2,TRBJ2-1,TRBV28,once,TGTGCCAGCAGTGGACTAGCGGGTTTATACAATGAGCAGTTCTTC,CASSGLAGLYNEQFF
TRBD1,TRBJ2-1,TRBV7-2,-,TGTGCCAGCAGCTCACAGGGGGCCGGGTGGGTACGGAATGAGCAGTTCTTC,CASSSQGAGWVRNEQFF
-,TRBJ2-5,TRBV5-6,-,TGTGCCAGCAGCGAATGGCTCTTAGAGACCCAGTACTTC,CASSEWLLETQYF
-,TRBJ2-2,TRBV6-5,-,TGTGCCAGCACCCAGGCGGGTTACACCGGGGAGCTGTTTTTT,CASTQAGYTGELFF
TRBD2,TRBJ2-2,TRBV11-2,-,TGTGCCAGCAGCTCCCCGACTAGCGGGAGGGGGGGGCTGTTTTTT,CASSSPTSGRGGLFF
-,TRBJ1-2,TRBV6-5,once,TGTGCCAGCGACTCTAGGACAAATAACTATGGCTACACCTTC,CASDSRTNNYGYTF
-,TRBJ2-7,TRBV29-1,-,TGCAGCGCTCGATCTAGCTCCTACGAGCAGTACTTC,CSARSSSYEQYF